This entry concerns a single T cell receptor beta chain. The data stem from a study of shared clonotypes between healthy human individuals. The CDR3 is made up of 15 amino acids. Trimming took 5 bases from V and 8 from J; bases not matched to a gene: 12. CDR1 and CDR2 from the germline V gene are MNHNS and SASEGT. Profiling relied on immunoSEQ multiplex PCR, and the TCRdb table lists in-frame clones only, not all of them. The data show about 690,000 clones, with about 92% seen just once and 30% to 40% held by the top ten. This TCR was recovered from a young man in good health. Some clones in this sample may be carry-over from other donors' samples. The sample comprised memory CD8+ T cells from PBMCs. This sample's subset: CD45RO+ cells pooled with CCR7-negative TemRA cells. The chain links TRBV6-1 to TRBJ1-5, with 7 bases lining up with TRBD1. The chain's CDR3 is CASSFGQVGSEPQHF. The CDR3 region has the DNA TGTGCCAGCAGTTTCGGACAGGTTGGGTCTGAGCCCCAGCATTTT.